This T cell receptor beta chain is drawn from a study of blood T cell repertoires in COVID-19. Study-level background: The analysed material was cDNA or gDNA that came from T cells, B-cell-depleted T cells, or PBMCs.

The authors' processing: Estimation of nucleated cell counts relied on the amplification of reference gene primers. The table came from immunoSEQ multiplex PCR; TCRdb's copy has only in-frame clones and leaves some out. From that table come the V and J calls and clone size; the DNA was used to work out D and trimming. The sample has 200,000 or so clones, around 86% seen once; the top ten hold less than 7.5%. The sequence derives from a man aged 60 to 75 who had recovered from COVID-19. Source material: peripheral blood.

CDR3 coding DNA: TGTGCCAGCAGCTCCACAGGGTACAGGCAGCCCCAGCATTTT. Translation: CASSSTGYRQPQHF. The J gene is TRBJ1-5, the V gene TRBV11-2, with D perhaps matching TRBD1 (6 bases). Trimming removed 4 bases at V and 7 bases at J, with 14 bases between. CDR1 is SGHAT, CDR2 FQNNGV, per germline. The CDR3 runs to 14 residues. The full variable domain, in which reference TRBV11-2 and TRBJ1-5 provide the parts outside the CDR3, is EAGVAQSPRYKIIEKRQSVAFWCNPISGHATLYWYQQILGQGPKLLIQFQNNGVVDDSQLPKDRFSAERLKGVDSTLKIQPAKLEDSAVYLCASSSTGYRQPQHFGDGTRLSIL.